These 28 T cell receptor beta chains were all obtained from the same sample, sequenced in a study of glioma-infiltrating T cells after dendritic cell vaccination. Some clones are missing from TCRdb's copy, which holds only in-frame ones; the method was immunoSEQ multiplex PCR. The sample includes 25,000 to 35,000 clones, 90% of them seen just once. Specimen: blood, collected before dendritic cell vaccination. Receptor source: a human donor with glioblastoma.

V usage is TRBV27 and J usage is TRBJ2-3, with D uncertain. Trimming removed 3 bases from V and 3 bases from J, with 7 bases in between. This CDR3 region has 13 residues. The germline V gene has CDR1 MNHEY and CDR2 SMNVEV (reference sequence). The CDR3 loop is CASSFFGTDTQYF. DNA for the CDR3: TGTGCCAGCAGTTTCTTCGGGACAGATACGCAGTATTTT.

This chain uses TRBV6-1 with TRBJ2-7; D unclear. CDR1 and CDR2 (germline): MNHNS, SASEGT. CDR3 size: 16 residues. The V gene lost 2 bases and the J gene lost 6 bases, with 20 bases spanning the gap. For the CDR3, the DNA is TGTGCCAGCAGTGAAATTCTCGCAGGAAGCTTGGTCGAGCAGTACTTC. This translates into CASSEILAGSLVEQYF.

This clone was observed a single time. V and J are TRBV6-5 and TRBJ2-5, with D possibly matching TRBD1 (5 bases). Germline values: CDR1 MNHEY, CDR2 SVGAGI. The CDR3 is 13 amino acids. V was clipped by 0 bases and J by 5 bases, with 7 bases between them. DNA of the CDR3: TGTGCCAGCAGTTACTCGGGGCGGGAGACCCAGTACTTC. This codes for CASSYSGRETQYF.

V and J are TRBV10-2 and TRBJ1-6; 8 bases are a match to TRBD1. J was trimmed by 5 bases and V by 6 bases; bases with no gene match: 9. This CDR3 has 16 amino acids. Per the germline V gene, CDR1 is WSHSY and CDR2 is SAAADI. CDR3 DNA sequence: TGCGCCAGCAGGGACAGGGTTTTTAGCGATAATTCACCCCTCCACTTT. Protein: CASRDRVFSDNSPLHF.

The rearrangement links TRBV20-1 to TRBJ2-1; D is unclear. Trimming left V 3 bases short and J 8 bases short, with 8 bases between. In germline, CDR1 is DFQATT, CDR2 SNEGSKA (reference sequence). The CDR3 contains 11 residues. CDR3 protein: CSASLVYEQFF. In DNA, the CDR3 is TGCAGTGCTAGCCTAGTCTATGAGCAGTTCTTC.

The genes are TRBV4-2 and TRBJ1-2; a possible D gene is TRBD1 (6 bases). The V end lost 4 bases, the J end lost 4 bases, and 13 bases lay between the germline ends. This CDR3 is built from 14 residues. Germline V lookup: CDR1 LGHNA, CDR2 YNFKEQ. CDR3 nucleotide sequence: TGTGCCAGCAGCCCCGGGCAGGGGTCCTATGGCTACACCTTC. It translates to CASSPGQGSYGYTF.

Here the CDR3 DNA reads TGTGCCAGCAGTTCTCCCGTATCCTACGAGCAGTACTTC. Translated: CASSSPVSYEQYF. This rearrangement joins TRBV6-5 to TRBJ2-5; D remains ambiguous. The DNA matches TRBJ2-7 better at its end, which makes the J call doubtful. The CDR3 sequence is 13 residues long. From germline, CDR1 is MNHEY and CDR2 SVGAGI.

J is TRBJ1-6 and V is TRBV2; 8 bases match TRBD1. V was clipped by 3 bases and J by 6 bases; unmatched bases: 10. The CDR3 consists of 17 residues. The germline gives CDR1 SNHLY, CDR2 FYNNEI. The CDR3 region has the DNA TGTGCCAGCAGTGACCCAGGCAGGGGGCTAAGTAATTCACCCCTCCACTTT. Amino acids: CASSDPGRGLSNSPLHF.

The CDR3 protein is CASSVAGALQETQYF. In nucleotides, the CDR3 is TGCGCCAGCAGTGTGGCGGGGGCTCTCCAAGAGACCCAGTACTTC. V gene TRBV5-1 combines with J gene TRBJ2-5; D is possibly TRBD2 (7 bases). This CDR3 has 15 amino acids. Germline V lookup: CDR1 SGHRS, CDR2 YFSETQ. Trimming took 5 bases from V and 1 from J, leaving 15 bases between them.

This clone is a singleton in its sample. CDR3 residues: CASSATRALSSYEQYF. DNA of the CDR3: TGTGCCAGCAGCGCAACGCGAGCCCTGAGCTCCTACGAGCAGTACTTC. This rearrangement joins TRBV7-9 to TRBJ2-7; D remains unclear. CDR3 length: 16 amino acids. The V gene lost 5 bases and the J gene lost 0 bases, with 17 bases spanning the gap. In germline, CDR1 is SEHNR, CDR2 FQNEAQ (reference sequence).

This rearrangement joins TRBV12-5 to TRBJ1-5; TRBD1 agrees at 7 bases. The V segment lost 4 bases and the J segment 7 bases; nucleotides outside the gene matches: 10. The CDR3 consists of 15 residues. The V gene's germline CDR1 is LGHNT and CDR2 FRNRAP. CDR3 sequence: CASGSTRQGVQPQHF. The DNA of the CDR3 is TGTGCTAGTGGTTCCACCCGACAGGGAGTCCAGCCCCAGCATTTT.

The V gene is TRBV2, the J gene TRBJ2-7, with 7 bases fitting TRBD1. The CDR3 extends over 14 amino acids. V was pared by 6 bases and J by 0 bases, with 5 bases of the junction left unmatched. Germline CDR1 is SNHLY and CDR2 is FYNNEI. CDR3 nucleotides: TGTGCCAGCAGCCGGGGACAGACCTCCTACGAGCAGTACTTC. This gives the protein CASSRGQTSYEQYF.

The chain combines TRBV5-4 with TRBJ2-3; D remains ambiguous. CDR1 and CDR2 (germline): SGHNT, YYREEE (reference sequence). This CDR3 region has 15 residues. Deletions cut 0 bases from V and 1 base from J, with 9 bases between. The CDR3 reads CASSLDAGGTDTQYF. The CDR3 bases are TGTGCCAGCAGCTTGGACGCCGGTGGCACAGATACGCAGTATTTT.

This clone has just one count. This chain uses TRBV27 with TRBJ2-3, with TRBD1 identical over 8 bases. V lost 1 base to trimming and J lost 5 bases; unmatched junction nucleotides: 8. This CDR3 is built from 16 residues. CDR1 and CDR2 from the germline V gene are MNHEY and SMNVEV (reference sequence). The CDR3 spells CASSLLGRGRLDTQYF. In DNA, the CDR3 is TGTGCCAGCAGTTTATTGGGCAGGGGGCGCCTAGATACGCAGTATTTT.

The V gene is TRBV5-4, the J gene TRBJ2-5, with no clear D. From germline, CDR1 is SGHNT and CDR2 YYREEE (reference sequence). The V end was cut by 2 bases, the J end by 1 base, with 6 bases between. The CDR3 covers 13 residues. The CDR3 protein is CASSFVAQETQYF. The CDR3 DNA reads TGTGCCAGCAGCTTTGTAGCCCAAGAGACCCAGTACTTC.

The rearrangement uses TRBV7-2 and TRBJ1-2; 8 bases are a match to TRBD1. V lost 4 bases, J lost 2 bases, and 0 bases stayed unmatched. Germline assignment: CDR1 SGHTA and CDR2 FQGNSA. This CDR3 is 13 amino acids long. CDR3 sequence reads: CASSWDRNYGYTF. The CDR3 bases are TGTGCCAGCAGCTGGGACAGGAACTATGGCTACACCTTC. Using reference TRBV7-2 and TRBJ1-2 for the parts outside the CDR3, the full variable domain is GAGVSQSPSNKVTEKGKDVELRCDPISGHTALYWYRQSLGQGLEFLIYFQGNSAPDKSGLPSDRFSAERTGGSVSTLTIQRTQQEDSAVYLCASSWDRNYGYTFGSGTRLTVV.

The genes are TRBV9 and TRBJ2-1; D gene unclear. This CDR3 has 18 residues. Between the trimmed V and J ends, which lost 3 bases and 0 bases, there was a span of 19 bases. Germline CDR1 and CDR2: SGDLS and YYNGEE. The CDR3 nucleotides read TGTGCCAGCAGCGACGAGCGTTTGGCCCCGAGCTCCTACAATGAGCAGTTCTTC. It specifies CASSDERLAPSSYNEQFF.

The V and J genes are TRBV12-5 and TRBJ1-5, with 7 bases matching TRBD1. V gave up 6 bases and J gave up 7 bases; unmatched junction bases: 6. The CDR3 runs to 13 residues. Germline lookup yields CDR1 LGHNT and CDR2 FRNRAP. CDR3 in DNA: TGTGCTAGTGGCCAGACAGGGCTCCAGCCCCAGCATTTT. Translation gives CASGQTGLQPQHF.

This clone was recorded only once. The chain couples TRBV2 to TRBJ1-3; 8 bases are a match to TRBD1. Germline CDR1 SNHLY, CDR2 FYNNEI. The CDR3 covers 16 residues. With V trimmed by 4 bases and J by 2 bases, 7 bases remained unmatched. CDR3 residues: CASSATGVRAGNTIYF. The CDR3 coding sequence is TGTGCCAGCAGTGCGACAGGGGTCAGAGCTGGAAACACCATATATTTT. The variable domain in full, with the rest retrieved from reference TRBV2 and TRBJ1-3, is EPEVTQTPSHQVTQMGQEVILRCVPISNHLYFYWYRQILGQKVEFLVSFYNNEISEKSEIFDDQFSVERPDGSNFTLKIRSTKLEDSAMYFCASSATGVRAGNTIYFGEGSWLTVV.

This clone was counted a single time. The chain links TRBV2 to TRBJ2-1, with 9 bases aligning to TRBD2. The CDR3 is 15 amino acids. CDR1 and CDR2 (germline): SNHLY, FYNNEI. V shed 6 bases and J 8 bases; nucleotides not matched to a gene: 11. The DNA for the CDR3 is TGTGCCAGCAGCCGAAGGAGGACTAGCGTGGATGAGCAGTTCTTC. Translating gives CASSRRRTSVDEQFF.

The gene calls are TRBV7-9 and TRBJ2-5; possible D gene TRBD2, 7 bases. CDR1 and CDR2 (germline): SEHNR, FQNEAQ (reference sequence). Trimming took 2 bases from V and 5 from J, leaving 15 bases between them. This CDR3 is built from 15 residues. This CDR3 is CASSLKGGALETQYF. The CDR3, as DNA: TGTGCCAGCAGCTTAAAGGGGGGGGCGTTGGAGACCCAGTACTTC. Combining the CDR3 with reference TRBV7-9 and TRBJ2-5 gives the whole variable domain DTGVSQNPRHKITKRGQNVTFRCDPISEHNRLYWYRQTLGQGPEFLTYFQNEAQLEKSRLLSDRFSAERPKGSFSTLEIQRTEQGDSAMYLCASSLKGGALETQYFGPGTRLLVL.

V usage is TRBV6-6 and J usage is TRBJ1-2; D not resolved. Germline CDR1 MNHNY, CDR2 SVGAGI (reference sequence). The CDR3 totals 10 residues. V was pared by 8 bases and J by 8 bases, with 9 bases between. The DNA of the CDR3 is TGTGCCAGCGGGCCCTCCGGCTACACCTTC. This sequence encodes CASGPSGYTF.

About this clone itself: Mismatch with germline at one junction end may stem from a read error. The chain's CDR3 is CASSLERVRSSGNTVYF. The CDR3 region has the DNA TGTGCCAGCAGCTTAGAGAGGGTCCGGAGCTCTGGAAACACCGTATATTTT. The chain is built from TRBV11-2 and TRBJ1-3; D gene uncertain. The CDR3 spans 17 residues. Germline V gene data show CDR1 as SGHAT and CDR2 as FQNNGV.

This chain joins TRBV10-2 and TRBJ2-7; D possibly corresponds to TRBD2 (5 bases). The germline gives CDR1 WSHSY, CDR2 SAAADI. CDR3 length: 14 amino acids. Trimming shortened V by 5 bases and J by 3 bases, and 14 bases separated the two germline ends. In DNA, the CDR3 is TGCGCCAGCAGTCGGGCGGACTCCCTCTACGAGCAGTACTTC. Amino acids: CASSRADSLYEQYF.

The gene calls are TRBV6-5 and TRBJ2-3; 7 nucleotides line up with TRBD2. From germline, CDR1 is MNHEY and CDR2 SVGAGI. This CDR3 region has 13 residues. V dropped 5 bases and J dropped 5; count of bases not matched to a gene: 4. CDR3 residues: CASSKEREDTQYF. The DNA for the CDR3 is TGTGCCAGCAGTAAAGAGCGGGAAGATACGCAGTATTTT.

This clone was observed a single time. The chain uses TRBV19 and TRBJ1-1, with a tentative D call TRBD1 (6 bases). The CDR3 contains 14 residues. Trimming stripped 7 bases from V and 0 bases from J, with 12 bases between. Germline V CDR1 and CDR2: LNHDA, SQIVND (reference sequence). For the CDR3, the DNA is TGTGCCAGTAAAGGTGGGGGCTTGAACACTGAAGCTTTCTTT. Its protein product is CASKGGGLNTEAFF.

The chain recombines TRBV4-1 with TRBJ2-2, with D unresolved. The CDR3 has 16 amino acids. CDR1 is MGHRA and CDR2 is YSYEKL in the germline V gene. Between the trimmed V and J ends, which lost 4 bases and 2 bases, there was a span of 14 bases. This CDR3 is CASSPHVGSNTGELFF. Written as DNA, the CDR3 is TGCGCCAGCAGCCCCCACGTGGGCTCCAACACCGGGGAGCTGTTTTTT.

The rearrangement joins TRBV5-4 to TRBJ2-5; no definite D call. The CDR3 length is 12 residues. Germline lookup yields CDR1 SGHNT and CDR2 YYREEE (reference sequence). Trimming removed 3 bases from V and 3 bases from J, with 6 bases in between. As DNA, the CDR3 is TGTGCCAGCAGCTCCGTAAAAGAGACCCAGTACTTC. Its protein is CASSSVKETQYF.